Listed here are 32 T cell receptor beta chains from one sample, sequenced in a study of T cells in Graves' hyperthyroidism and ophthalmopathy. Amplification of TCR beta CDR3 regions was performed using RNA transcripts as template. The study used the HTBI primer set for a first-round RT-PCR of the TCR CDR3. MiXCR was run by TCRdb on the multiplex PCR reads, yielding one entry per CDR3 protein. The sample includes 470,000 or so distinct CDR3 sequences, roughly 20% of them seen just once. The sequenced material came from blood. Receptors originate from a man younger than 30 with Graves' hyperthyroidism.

DNA for the CDR3: TGTGCCACCAGTGATTCGGACAGGAGCAATCAGCCCCAGCATTTT. It specifies CATSDSDRSNQPQHF. V is TRBV24-1 and J is TRBJ1-5; 7 nucleotides align to TRBD1. From germline, CDR1 is KGHDR and CDR2 SFDVKD. V was clipped by 2 bases and J by 1 base; unmatched bases: 1. The CDR3 covers 15 residues.

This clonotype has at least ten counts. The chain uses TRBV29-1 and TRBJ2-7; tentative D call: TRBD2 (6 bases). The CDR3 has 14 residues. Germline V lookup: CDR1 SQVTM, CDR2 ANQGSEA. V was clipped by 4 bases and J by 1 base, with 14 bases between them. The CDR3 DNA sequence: TGCAGCGTTGGCGGGGACGTAGGGTCCTACGAGCAGTACTTC. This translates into CSVGGDVGSYEQYF.

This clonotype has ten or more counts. The CDR3 bases are TGTGCCAGCGCACCCAACCTCAGGAACACTGAAGCTTTCTTT. Residues: CASAPNLRNTEAFF. The chain has TRBV28 and TRBJ1-1, with D uncertain. Germline loops: CDR1 MDHEN, CDR2 SYDVKM. Trimming took 8 bases from V and 1 from J, leaving 14 bases between them. This CDR3 contains 14 residues.

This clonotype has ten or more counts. The CDR3 reads CASSLVGTGGDGYTF. In DNA, the CDR3 is TGTGCCAGCAGCTTAGTAGGGACAGGAGGCGATGGCTACACCTTC. The rearrangement joins TRBV7-9 to TRBJ1-2; TRBD1 aligns across 8 bases. The CDR3 is 15 residues long. The V gene end was trimmed by 1 base and the J gene end by 6 bases; junction bases not matched to a gene: 7. Germline V gene sequence: CDR1 SEHNR, CDR2 FQNEAQ (reference sequence).

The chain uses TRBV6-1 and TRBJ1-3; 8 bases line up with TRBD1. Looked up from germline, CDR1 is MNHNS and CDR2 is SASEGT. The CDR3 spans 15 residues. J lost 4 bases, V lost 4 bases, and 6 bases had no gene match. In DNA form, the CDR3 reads TGTGCCAGCAGTGGGACAGGGTTCTCCGGAAACACCATATATTTT. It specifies CASSGTGFSGNTIYF.

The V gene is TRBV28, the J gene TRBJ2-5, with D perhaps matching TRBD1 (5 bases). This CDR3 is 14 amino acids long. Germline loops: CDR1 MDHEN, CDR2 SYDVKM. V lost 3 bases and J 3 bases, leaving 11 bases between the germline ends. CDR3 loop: CASSFVTGEETQYF. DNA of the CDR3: TGTGCCAGCAGTTTTGTAACAGGAGAAGAGACCCAGTACTTC.

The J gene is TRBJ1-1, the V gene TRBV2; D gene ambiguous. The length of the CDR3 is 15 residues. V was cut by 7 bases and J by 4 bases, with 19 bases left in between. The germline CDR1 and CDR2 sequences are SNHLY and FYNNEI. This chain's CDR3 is CASKLRQGVGTEAFF. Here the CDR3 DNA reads TGTGCCAGCAAGTTAAGACAAGGAGTGGGCACTGAAGCTTTCTTT.

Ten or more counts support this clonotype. This chain's CDR3 is CASSLTESGFYGYTF. The CDR3 bases are TGTGCCAGCAGTCTTACGGAGAGCGGATTCTATGGCTACACCTTC. This rearrangement joins TRBV6-1 to TRBJ1-2; D gene uncertain. The ends were cut back, 5 bases at V and 4 bases at J, with 17 bases in the middle. CDR3 length: 15 residues. Germline V lookup: CDR1 MNHNS, CDR2 SASEGT.

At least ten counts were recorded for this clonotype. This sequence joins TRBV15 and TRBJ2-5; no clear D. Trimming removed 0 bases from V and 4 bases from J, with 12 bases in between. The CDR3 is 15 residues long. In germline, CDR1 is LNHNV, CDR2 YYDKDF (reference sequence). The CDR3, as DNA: TGTGCCACCAGCAGAGATGGAGCTAAAGCAGAGACCCAGTACTTC. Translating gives CATSRDGAKAETQYF.

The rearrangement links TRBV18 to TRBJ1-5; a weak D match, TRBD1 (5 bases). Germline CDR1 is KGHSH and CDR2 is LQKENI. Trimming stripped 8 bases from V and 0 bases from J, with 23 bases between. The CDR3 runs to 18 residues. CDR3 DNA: TGTGCCAGCCCACTTGAAAGCAGGGAGGTCGGTAGCAATCAGCCCCAGCATTTT. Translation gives CASPLESREVGSNQPQHF.

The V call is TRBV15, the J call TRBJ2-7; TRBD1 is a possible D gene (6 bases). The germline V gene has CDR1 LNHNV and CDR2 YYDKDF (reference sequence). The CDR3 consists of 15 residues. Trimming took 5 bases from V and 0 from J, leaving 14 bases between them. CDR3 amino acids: CATSAPGDNSYEQYF. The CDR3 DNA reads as TGTGCCACCAGCGCTCCAGGGGACAACTCCTACGAGCAGTACTTC.

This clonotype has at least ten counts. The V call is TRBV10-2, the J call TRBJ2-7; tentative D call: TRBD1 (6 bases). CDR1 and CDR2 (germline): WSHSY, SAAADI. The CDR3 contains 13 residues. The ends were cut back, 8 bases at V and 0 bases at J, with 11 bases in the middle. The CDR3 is CASGGGPSYEQYF. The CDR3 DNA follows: TGCGCCAGCGGGGGCGGGCCCTCCTACGAGCAGTACTTC.

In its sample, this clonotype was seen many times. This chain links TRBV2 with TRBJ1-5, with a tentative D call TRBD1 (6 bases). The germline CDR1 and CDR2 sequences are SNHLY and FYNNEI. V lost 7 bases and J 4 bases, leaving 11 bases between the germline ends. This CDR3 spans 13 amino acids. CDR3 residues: CASKGEINQPQHF. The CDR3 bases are TGTGCCAGCAAGGGGGAGATTAATCAGCCCCAGCATTTT.

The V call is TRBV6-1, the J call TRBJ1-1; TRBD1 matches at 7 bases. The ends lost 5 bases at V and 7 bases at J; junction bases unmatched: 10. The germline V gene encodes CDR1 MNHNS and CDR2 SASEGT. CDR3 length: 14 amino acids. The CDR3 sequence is CASSKPGGWVEAFF. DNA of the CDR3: TGTGCCAGCAGTAAACCAGGGGGTTGGGTTGAAGCTTTCTTT.

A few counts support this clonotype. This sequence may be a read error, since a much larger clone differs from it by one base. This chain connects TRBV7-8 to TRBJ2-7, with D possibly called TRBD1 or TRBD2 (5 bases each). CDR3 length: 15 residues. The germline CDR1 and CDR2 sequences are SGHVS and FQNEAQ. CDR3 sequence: CASSHRDGSPNEQCF. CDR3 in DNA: TGTGCCAGCAGCCATAGGGACGGATCGCCCAACGAGCAGTGCTTC.

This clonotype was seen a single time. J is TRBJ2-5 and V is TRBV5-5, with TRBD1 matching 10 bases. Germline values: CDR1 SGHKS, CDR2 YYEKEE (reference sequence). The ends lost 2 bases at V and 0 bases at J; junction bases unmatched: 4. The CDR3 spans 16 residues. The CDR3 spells CASSFRDRGNQETQYF. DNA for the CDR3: TGTGCCAGCAGCTTCCGGGACAGGGGAAACCAAGAGACCCAGTACTTC.

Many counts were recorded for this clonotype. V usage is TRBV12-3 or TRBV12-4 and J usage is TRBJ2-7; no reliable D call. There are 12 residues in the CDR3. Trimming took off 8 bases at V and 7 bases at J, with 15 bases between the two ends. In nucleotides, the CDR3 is TGTGCCAGCGGGCCTCGTTTTCTAGAGCAGTACTTC. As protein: CASGPRFLEQYF.

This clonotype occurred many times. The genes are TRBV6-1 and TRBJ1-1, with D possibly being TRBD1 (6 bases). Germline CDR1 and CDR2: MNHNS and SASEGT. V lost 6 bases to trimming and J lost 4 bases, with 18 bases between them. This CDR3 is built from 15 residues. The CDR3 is CASRSTGSGATEAFF. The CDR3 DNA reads TGTGCCAGCAGGTCAACCGGGTCGGGGGCCACTGAAGCTTTCTTT.

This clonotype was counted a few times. The chain's CDR3 is CASSQVTGRGPGRTQYF. Written as DNA, the CDR3 is TGTGCCAGCAGCCAAGTAACGGGCAGGGGGCCTGGTAGAACCCAGTACTTC. This chain uses TRBV3-1 with TRBJ2-5; 8 bases line up with TRBD1. The germline gives CDR1 LGHDT, CDR2 YNNKEL (reference sequence). This CDR3 region has 17 residues. The trim removed 1 base at V and 8 bases at J, leaving 15 bases unmatched.

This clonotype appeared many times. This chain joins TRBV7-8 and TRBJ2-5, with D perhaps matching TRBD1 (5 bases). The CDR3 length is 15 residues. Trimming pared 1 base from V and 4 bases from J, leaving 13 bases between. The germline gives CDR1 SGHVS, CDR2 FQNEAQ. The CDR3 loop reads CASSLGTRGRETQYF. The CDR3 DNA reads TGTGCCAGCAGCTTAGGGACAAGGGGCCGAGAGACCCAGTACTTC. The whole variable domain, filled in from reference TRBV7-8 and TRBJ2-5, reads GAGVSQSPRYKVAKRGQDVALRCDPISGHVSLFWYQQALGQGPEFLTYFQNEAQLDKSGLPSDRFFAERPEGSVSTLKIQRTQQEDSAVYLCASSLGTRGRETQYFGPGTRLLVL.

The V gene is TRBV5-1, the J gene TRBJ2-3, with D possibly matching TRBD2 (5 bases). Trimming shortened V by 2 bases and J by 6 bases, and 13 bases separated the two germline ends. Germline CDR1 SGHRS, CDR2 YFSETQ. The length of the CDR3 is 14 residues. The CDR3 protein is CASSFLAEEDTQYF. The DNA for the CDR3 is TGCGCCAGCAGCTTCCTAGCAGAGGAGGATACGCAGTATTTT.

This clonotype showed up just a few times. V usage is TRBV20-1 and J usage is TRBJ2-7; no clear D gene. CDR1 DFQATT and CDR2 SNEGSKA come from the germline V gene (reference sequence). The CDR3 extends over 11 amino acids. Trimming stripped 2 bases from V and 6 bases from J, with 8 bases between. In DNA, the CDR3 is TGCAGTGCTAGACGGAACGGCGAGCAGTACTTC. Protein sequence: CSARRNGEQYF.

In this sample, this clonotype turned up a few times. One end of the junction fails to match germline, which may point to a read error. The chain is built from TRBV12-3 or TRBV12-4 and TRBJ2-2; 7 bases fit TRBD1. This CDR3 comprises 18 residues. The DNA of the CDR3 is TGTGCCAGCGGTTTAAAGAGACAGGGTGTAGGTAACACCGGGGAGCTGTTTTTT. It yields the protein CASGLKRQGVGNTGELFF.

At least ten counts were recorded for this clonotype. The CDR3 bases are TGTGCCAGCAGCAAAGGCGGGGCAGGTAATCAGCCCCAGCATTTT. Translated, it gives CASSKGGAGNQPQHF. The chain combines TRBV11-2 with TRBJ1-5; D is possibly TRBD1 (5 bases). The germline V and J ends were trimmed by 5 bases and 4 bases, with 15 bases remaining between them. CDR3 size: 15 residues. Germline loops: CDR1 SGHAT, CDR2 FQNNGV.

Written as DNA, the CDR3 is TGTGCCAGCAGTTTGACAGGGCTTGCGACTGAAGCTTTCTTT. Protein sequence: CASSLTGLATEAFF. The V call is TRBV6-2 or TRBV6-3, the J call TRBJ1-1, with 7 bases lining up with TRBD1. The CDR3 totals 14 residues. The germline CDR1 and CDR2 sequences are MNHEY and SVGEGT. V dropped 4 bases and J dropped 5; count of bases not matched to a gene: 7.

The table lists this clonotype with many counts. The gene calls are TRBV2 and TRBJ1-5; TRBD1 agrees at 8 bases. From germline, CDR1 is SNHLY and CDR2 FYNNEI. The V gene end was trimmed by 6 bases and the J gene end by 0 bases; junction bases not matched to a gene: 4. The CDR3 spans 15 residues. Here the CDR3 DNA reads TGTGCCAGCAGCGCACAGGGGGTTAGCAATCAGCCCCAGCATTTT. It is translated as CASSAQGVSNQPQHF.

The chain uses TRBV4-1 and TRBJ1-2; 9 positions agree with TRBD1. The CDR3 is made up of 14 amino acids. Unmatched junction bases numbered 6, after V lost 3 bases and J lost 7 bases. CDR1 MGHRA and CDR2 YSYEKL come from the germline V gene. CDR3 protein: CASSQLQGAPGYTF. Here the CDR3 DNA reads TGCGCCAGCAGCCAGTTACAGGGGGCGCCTGGCTACACCTTC.

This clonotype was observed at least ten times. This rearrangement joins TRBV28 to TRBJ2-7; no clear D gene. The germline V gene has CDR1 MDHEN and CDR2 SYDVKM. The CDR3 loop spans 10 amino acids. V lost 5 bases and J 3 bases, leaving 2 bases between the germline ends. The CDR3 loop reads CASSHYEQYF. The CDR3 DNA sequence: TGTGCCAGCAGTCACTACGAGCAGTACTTC.

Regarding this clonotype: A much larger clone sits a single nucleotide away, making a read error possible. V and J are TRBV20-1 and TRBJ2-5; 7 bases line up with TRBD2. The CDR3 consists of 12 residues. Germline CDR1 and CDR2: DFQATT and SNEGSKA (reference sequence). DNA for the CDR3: TGCAGTCCGGAGGTGGGAGGGGAGACCAAGTACTTC. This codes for CSPEVGGETKYF.

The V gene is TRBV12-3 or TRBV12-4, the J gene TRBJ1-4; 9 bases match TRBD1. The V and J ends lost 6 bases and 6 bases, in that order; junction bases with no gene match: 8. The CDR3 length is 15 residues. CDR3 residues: CASSPVWTGDEKLFF. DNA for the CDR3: TGTGCCAGCAGCCCGGTCTGGACAGGGGATGAAAAACTGTTTTTT.

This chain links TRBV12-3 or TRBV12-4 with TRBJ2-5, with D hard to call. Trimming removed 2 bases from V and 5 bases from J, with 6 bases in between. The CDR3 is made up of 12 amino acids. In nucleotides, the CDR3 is TGTGCCAGCAGTTTACTCGCGGAGACCCAGTACTTC. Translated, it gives CASSLLAETQYF.

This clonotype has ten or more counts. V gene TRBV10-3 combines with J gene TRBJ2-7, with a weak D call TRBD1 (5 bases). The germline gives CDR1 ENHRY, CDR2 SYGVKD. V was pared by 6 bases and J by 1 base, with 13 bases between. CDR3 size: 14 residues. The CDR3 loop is CAISSDSLSYEQYF. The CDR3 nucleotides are TGTGCCATCAGCTCTGACAGTTTGTCCTACGAGCAGTACTTC.